This T cell receptor (beta chain) was sequenced in a study of CD8 T cells in Susac syndrome. An amount of RNA that ranged from 0.5 to 1 ug was reverse transcribed with random hexamers. TCRdb re-analysed the immunoSEQ multiplex PCR reads in MiXCR, keeping a single row per CDR3 protein. The table records 150,000 to 200,000 distinct CDR3 sequences, approximately 93% of them present only once. Study findings and constraints: The number of individuals included in the study's TCR sequencing and HLA analysis was acknowledged as relatively small.

With V trimmed by 6 bases and J by 4 bases, 2 bases remained unmatched. Per germline, CDR1 SNHLY and CDR2 FYNNEI. This CDR3 has 12 amino acids. For this clonotype: Its target is not known.

The sample consisted of CD4+ T cells from PBMCs. The chain couples TRBV2 to TRBJ2-5; 7 bases fit TRBD2. The source of this sequence is a human donor with multiple sclerosis. The CDR3 spells CASRGEGETQYF. The CDR3 region has the DNA TGTGCCAGCAGGGGGGAGGGAGAGACCCAGTACTTC.